This TCR beta chain was profiled in a study of blood T cell repertoires in COVID-19. This table comes from immunoSEQ multiplex PCR, and its TCRdb copy is limited to in-frame clones, with some not included. The data contain tens of thousands of clones, about 89% of them singletons. The CDR3 length is 15 residues. CDR1 and CDR2 from the germline V gene are MGHRA and YSYEKL. V was shortened by 8 bases and J by 5 bases, with 18 bases between the two germline ends. The clonotype comes from a man aged 70-80 years with active or convalescent COVID-19. The sequencing sample was made of peripheral blood. The V call is TRBV4-1, the J call TRBJ2-2, with a possible D match to TRBD2 (6 bases). The CDR3 here is CASSGRYGGTGELFF. The CDR3 DNA is TGCGCCAGCTCGGGAAGATACGGGGGAACCGGGGAGCTGTTTTTT.